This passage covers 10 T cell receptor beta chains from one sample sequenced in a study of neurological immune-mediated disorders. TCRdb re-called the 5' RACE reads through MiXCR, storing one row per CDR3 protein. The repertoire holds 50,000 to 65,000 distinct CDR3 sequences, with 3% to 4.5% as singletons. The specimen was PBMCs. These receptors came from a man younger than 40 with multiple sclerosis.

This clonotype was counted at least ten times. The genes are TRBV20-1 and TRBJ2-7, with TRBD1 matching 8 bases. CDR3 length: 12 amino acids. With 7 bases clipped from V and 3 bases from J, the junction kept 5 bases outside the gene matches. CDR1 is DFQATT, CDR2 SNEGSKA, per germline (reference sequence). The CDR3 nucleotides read TGCAGTGTCGGACAGGGAAGCTACGAGCAGTACTTC. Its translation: CSVGQGSYEQYF.

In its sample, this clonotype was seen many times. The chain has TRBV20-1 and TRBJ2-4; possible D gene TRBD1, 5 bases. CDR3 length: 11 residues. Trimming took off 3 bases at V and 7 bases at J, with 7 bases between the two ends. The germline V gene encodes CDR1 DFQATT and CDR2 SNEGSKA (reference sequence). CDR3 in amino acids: CSARGQNIQYF. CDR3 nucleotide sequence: TGCAGTGCTAGGGGGCAGAACATTCAGTACTTC.

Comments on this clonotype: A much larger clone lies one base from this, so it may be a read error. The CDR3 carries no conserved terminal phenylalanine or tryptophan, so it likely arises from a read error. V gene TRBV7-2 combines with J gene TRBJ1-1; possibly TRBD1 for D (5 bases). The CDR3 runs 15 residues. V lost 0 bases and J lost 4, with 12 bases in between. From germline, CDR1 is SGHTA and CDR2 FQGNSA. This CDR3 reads CASSLAGVFFTEAFC. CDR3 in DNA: TGTGCCAGCAGCTTAGCGGGGGTCTTTTTCACTGAAGCTTTCTGT.

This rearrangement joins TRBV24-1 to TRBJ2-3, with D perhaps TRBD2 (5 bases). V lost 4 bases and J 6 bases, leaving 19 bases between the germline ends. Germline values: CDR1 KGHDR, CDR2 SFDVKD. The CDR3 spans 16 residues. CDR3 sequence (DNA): TGTGCCACCAGTGACCCACCGGGAAAGGGTGACGATACGCAGTATTTT. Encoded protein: CATSDPPGKGDDTQYF.

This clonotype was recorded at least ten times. For the CDR3, the DNA is TGTGCCAGCAGTAGATTGTCGGGCGGGGGATCCTACAATGAGCAGTTCTTC. Protein product: CASSRLSGGGSYNEQFF. The chain recombines TRBV7-3 with TRBJ2-1; TRBD2 matches at 7 bases. Germline assignment: CDR1 SGHTA and CDR2 FQGTGA. With V trimmed by 6 bases and J by 1 base, 12 bases remained unmatched. The CDR3 has 17 residues.

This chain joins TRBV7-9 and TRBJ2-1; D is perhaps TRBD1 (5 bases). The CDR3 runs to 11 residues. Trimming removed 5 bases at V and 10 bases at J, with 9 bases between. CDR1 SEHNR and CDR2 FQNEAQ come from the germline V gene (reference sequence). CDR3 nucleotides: TGTGCCAGCAGCGTCCGGACAGAGCAGTTCTTC. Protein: CASSVRTEQFF.

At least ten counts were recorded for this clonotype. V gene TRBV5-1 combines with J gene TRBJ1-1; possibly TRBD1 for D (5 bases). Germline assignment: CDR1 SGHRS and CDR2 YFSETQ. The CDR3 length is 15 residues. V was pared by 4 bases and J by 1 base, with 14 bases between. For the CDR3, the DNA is TGCGCCAGCAGCGGGACGAGACAACCGAACACTGAAGCTTTCTTT. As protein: CASSGTRQPNTEAFF.

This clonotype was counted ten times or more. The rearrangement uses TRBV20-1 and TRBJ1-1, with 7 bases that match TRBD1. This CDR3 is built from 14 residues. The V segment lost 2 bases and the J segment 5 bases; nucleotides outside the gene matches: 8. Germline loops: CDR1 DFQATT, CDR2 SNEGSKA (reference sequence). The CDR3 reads CSARKTGKATEAFF. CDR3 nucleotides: TGCAGTGCTAGAAAGACAGGGAAGGCGACTGAAGCTTTCTTT.

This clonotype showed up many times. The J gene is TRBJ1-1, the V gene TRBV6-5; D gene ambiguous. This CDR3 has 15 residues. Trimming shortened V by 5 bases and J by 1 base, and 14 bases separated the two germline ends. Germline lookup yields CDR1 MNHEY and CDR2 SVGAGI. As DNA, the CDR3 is TGTGCCAGCAGTCCCCCCACCGCAGGGAACACTGAAGCTTTCTTT. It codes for CASSPPTAGNTEAFF.

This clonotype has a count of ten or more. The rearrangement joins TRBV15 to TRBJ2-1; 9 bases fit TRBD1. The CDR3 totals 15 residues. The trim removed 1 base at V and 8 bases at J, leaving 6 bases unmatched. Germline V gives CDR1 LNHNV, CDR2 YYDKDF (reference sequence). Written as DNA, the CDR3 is TGTGCCACCAGCAGAGGACAGGGGGGTGGCGATGAGCAGTTCTTC. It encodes CATSRGQGGGDEQFF.